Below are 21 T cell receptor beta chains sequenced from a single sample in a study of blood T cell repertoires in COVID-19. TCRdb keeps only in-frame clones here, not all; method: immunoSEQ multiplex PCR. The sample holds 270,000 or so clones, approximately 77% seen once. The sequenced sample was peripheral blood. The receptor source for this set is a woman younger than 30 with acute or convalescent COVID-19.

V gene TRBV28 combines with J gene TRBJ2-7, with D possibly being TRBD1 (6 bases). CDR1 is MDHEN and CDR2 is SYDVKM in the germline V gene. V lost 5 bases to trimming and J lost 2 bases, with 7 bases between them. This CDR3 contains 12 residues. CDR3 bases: TGTGCCAGCAGTCGGGACACCTACGAGCAGTACTTC. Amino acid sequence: CASSRDTYEQYF. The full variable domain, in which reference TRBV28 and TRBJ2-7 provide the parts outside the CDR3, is DVKVTQSSRYLVKRTGEKVFLECVQDMDHENMFWYRQDPGLGLRLIYFSYDVKMKEKGDIPEGYSVSREKKERFSLILESASTNQTSMYLCASSRDTYEQYFGPGTRLTVT.

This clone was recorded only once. CDR3: CSVGQAGNTIYF. CDR3 DNA: TGCAGCGTGGGACAGGCTGGAAACACCATATATTTT. The chain links TRBV29-1 to TRBJ1-3, with TRBD1 matching 8 bases. The CDR3 runs 12 residues. Per the germline V gene, CDR1 is SQVTM and CDR2 is ANQGSEA. The V and J ends lost 6 bases and 2 bases, in that order; junction bases with no gene match: 0.

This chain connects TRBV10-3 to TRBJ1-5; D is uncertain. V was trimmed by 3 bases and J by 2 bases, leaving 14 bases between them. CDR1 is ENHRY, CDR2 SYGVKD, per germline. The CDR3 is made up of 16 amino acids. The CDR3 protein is CAISERLVGGNQPQHF. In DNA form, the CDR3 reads TGTGCCATCAGTGAACGATTGGTGGGCGGCAATCAGCCCCAGCATTTT.

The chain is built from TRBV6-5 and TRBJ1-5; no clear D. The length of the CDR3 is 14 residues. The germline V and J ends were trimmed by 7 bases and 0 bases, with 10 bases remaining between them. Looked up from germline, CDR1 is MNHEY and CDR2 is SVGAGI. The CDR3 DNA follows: TGTGCCAGCACAGGTCCGGCTAGCAATCAGCCCCAGCATTTT. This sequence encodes CASTGPASNQPQHF.

CDR3 residues: CSTRGDTQYF. CDR3 nucleotide sequence: TGCAGCACAAGGGGAGATACGCAGTATTTT. J is TRBJ2-3 and V is TRBV29-1, with D possibly being TRBD1 (5 bases). V lost 8 bases, J lost 5 bases, and 8 bases lay in between. Per germline, CDR1 SQVTM and CDR2 ANQGSEA. The CDR3 has 10 residues.

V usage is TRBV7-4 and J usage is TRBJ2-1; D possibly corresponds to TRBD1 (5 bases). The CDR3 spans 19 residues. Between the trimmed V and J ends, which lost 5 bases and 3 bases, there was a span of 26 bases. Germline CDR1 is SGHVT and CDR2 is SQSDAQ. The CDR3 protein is CASSPTFSKTELLYNEQFF. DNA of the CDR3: TGTGCCAGCAGCCCCACGTTTTCTAAGACAGAGCTACTCTACAATGAGCAGTTCTTC.

The CDR3 spells CASSRDYLNEQFF. DNA for the CDR3: TGTGCCAGCAGTCGGGACTACCTAAATGAGCAGTTCTTC. The chain uses TRBV6-5 and TRBJ2-1; the match to TRBD2 covers 7 bases. The junction had 5 bases not matched to a gene; V was cut back by 5 bases and J by 7 bases. CDR3 size: 13 residues. Germline-derived CDR1 and CDR2 are MNHEY and SVGAGI.

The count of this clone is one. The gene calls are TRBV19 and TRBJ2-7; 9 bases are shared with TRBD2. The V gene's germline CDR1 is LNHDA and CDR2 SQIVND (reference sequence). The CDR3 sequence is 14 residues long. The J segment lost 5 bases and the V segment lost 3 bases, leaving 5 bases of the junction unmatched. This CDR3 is CASSIGLAGHEQYF. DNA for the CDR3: TGTGCCAGTAGTATTGGGCTAGCGGGGCACGAGCAGTACTTC.

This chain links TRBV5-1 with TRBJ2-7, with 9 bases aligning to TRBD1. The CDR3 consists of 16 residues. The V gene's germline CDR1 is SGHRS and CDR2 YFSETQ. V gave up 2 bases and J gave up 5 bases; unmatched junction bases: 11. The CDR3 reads CASSFIPGTGSNEQYF. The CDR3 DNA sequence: TGCGCCAGCAGCTTCATTCCTGGGACAGGGAGCAACGAGCAGTACTTC. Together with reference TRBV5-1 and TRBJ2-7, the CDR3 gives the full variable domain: KAGVTQTPRYLIKTRGQQVTLSCSPISGHRSVSWYQQTPGQGLQFLFEYFSETQRNKGNFPGRFSGRQFSNSRSEMNVSTLELGDSALYLCASSFIPGTGSNEQYFGPGTRLTVT.

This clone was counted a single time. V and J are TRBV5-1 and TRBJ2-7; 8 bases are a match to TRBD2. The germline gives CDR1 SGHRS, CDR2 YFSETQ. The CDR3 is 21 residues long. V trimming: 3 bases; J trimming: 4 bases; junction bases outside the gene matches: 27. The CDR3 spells CASSYGTSTSGGLIPLYEQYF. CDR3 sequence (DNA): TGCGCCAGCAGCTATGGGACATCTACTTCGGGAGGGCTCATTCCCCTTTACGAGCAGTACTTC.

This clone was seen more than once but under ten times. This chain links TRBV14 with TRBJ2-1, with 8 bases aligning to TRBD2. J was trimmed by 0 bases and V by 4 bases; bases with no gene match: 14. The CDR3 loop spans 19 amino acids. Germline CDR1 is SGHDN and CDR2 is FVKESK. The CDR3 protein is CASSPERESGGPSYNEQFF. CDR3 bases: TGTGCCAGCAGCCCCGAGCGGGAGAGCGGGGGTCCCTCCTACAATGAGCAGTTCTTC.

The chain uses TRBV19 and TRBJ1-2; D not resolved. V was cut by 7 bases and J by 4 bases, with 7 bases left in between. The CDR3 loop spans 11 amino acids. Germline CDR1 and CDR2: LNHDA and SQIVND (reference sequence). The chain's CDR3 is CASNTGYGYTF. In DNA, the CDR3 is TGTGCCAGTAATACGGGCTATGGCTACACCTTC. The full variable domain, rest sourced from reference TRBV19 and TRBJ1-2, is DGGITQSPKYLFRKEGQNVTLSCEQNLNHDAMYWYRQDPGQGLRLIYYSQIVNDFQKGDIAEGYSVSREKKESFPLTVTSAQKNPTAFYLCASNTGYGYTFGSGTRLTVV.

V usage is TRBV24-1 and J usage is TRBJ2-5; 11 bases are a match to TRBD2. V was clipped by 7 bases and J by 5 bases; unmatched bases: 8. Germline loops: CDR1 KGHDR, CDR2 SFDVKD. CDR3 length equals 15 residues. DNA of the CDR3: TGTGCCACCAGCTTGACTAGCGGGGTCATCGAGACCCAGTACTTC. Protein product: CATSLTSGVIETQYF.

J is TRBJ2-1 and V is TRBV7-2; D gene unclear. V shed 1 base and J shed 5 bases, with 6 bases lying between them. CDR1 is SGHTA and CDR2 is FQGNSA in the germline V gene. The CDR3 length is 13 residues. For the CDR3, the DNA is TGTGCCAGCAGCTTAGACAGAAACAATGAGCAGTTCTTC. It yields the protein CASSLDRNNEQFF. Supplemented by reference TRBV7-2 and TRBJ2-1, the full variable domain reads GAGVSQSPSNKVTEKGKDVELRCDPISGHTALYWYRQSLGQGLEFLIYFQGNSAPDKSGLPSDRFSAERTGGSVSTLTIQRTQQEDSAVYLCASSLDRNNEQFFGPGTRLTVL.

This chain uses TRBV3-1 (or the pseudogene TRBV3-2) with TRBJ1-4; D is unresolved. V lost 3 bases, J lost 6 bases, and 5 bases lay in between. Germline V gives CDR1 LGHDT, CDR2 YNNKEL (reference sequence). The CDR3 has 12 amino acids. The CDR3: CASSHVYEKLFF. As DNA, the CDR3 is TGTGCCAGCAGCCACGTTTATGAAAAACTGTTTTTT.

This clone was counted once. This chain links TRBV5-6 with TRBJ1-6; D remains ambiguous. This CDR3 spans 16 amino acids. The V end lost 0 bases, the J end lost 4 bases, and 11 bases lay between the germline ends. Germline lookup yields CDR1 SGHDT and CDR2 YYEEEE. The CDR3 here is CASSLGMGAYNSPLHF. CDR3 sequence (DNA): TGTGCCAGCAGCTTGGGGATGGGAGCGTATAATTCACCCCTCCACTTT. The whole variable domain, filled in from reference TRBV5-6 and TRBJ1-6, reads DAGVTQSPTHLIKTRGQQVTLRCSPKSGHDTVSWYQQALGQGPQFIFQYYEEEERQRGNFPDRFSGHQFPNYSSELNVNALLLGDSALYLCASSLGMGAYNSPLHFGNGTRLTVT.

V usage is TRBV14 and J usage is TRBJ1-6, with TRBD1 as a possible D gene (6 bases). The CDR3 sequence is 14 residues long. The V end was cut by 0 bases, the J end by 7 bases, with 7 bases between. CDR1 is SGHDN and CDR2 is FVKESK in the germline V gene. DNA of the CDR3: TGTGCCAGCAGCCAAGATCAGGGGAATTCACCCCTCCACTTT. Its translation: CASSQDQGNSPLHF. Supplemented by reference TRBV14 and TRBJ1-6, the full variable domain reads EAGVTQFPSHSVIEKGQTVTLRCDPISGHDNLYWYRRVMGKEIKFLLHFVKESKQDESGMPNNRFLAERTGGTYSTLKVQPAELEDSGVYFCASSQDQGNSPLHFGNGTRLTVT.

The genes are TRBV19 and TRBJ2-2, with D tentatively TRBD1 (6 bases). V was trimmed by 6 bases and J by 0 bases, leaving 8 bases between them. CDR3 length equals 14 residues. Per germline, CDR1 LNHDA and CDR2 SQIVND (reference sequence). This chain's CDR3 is CASRNRANTGELFF. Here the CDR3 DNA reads TGTGCCAGTAGAAACAGGGCGAACACCGGGGAGCTGTTTTTT.

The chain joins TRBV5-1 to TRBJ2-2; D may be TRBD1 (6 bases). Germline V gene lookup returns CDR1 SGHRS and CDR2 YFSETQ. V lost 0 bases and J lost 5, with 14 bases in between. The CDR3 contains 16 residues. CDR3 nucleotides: TGCGCCAGCAGCTTGGGAACCAGGGGTTCGACCGGGGAGCTGTTTTTT. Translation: CASSLGTRGSTGELFF.

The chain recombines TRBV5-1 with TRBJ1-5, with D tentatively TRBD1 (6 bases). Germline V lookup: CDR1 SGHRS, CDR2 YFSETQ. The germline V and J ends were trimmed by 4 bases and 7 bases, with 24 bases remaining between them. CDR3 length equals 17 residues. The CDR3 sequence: CASSRITQGITGQPQHF. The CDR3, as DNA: TGCGCCAGCAGCCGGATTACACAGGGAATCACGGGGCAGCCCCAGCATTTT.

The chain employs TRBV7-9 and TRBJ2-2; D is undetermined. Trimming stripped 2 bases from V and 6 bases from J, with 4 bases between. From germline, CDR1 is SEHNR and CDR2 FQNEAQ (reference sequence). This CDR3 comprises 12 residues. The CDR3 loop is CASSLSAGELFF. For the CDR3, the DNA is TGTGCCAGCAGCTTATCCGCCGGGGAGCTGTTTTTT.